The clone carrying this T cell receptor beta chain showed up just a few times. What it recognizes is unknown. These data are taken from a study of cytomegalovirus exposure and HLA in healthy donors. Overall study context: When over 300 donors were genotyped, 80% to 90% of them were found to fall in the Caucasian-associated ancestry cluster. Whole-study results and caveats: Analyzed later, association rates of TCRs varied across HLA loci, with DRB1 most and HLA-C fewest. Presence/absence analyses rested on an assumption that sequencing depth was roughly uniform across donors. Donors belonging to an Asian-associated ancestry cluster reportedly showed fewer N-insertions in productive TCRs than the roughly 670-donor mean, according to what a later analysis found.

PCR used 60 Vbeta primers and 13 Jbeta primers. The repertoire was sequenced with immunoSEQ multiplex PCR; TCRdb's copy has only in-frame clones and lacks some. The sample yields around 150,000 clones, about 80% seen once. There are 13 residues in the CDR3. Per germline, CDR1 SGHTA and CDR2 FQGTGA. V dropped 2 bases and J dropped 4 bases, with 7 bases sitting between them. Material for sequencing was PBMCs. This rearrangement joins TRBV7-3 to TRBJ2-3; no firm D call. The origin of this receptor is a man aged 25 to 40 in good health and CMV-seronegative. In DNA form, the CDR3 reads TGTGCCAGCAGCTTAGCCCTAGCAGATACGCAGTATTTT. This encodes CASSLALADTQYF.